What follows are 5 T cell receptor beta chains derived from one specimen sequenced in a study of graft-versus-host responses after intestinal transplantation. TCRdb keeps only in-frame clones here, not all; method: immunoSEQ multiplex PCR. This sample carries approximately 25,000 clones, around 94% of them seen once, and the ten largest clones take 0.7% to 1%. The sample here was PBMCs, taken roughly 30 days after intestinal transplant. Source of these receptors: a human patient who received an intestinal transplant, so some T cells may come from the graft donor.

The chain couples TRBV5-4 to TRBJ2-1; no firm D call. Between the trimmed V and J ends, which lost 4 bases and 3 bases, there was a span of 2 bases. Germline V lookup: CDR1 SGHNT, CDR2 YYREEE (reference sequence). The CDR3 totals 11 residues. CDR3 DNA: TGTGCCAGCAGCATCTACAATGAGCAGTTCTTC. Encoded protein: CASSIYNEQFF.

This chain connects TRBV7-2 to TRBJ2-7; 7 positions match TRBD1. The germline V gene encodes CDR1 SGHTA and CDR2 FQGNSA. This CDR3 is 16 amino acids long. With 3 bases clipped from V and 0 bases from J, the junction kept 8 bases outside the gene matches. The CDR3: CASSFKGATSSYEQYF. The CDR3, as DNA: TGTGCCAGCAGCTTCAAGGGGGCCACCAGCTCCTACGAGCAGTACTTC.

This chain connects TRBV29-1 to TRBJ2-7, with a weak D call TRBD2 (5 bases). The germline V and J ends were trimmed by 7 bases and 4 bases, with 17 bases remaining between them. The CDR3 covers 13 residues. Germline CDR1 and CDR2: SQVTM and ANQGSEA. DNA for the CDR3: TGCAGCGCGAAGCGGACCCCGAGGTACGAGCAGTACTTC. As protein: CSAKRTPRYEQYF.

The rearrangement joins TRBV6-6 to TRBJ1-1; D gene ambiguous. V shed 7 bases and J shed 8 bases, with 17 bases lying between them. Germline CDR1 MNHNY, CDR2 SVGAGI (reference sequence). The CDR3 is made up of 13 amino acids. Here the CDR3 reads CASTYPESQEAFF. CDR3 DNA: TGTGCCAGCACGTACCCCGAGTCCCAGGAAGCTTTCTTT.

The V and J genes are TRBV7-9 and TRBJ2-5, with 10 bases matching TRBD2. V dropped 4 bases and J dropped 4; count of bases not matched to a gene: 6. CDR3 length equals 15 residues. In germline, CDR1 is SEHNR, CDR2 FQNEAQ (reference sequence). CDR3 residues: CASSSLAGVAETQYF. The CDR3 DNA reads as TGTGCCAGCAGCTCTCTAGCGGGAGTTGCAGAGACCCAGTACTTC.